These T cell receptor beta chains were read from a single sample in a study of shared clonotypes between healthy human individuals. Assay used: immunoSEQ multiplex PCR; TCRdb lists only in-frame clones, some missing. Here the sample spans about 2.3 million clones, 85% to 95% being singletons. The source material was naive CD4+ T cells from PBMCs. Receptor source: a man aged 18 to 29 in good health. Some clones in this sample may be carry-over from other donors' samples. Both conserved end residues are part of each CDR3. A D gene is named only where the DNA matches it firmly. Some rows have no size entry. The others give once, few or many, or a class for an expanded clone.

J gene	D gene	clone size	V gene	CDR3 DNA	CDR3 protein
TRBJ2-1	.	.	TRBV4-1	TGCGCCAGCAGTCCAACCGGGGCTTCCTACAATGAGCAGTTCTTC	CASSPTGASYNEQFF
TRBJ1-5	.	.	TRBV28	TGTGCCAGCAACTCGCAGGGACCTAATCAGCCCCAGCATTTT	CASNSQGPNQPQHF
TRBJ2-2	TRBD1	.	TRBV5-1	TGCGCCAGCTGGACAGGGGGCGCAAGCGGGGAGCTGTTTTTT	CASWTGGASGELFF
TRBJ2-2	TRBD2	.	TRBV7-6	TGTGCCAGCAGCTTCCTAGCGGGAAACGGGGAGCTGTTTTTT	CASSFLAGNGELFF
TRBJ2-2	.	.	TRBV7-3	TGTGCCAGCAGTCCCCCAGGGGGGGACACCGGGGAGCTGTTTTTT	CASSPPGGDTGELFF
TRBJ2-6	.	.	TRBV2	TGTGCCAGCAGCGGCCAGAGTCCTGGGGCCAACGTCCTGACTTTC	CASSGQSPGANVLTF
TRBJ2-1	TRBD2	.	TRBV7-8	TGTGCCAGCAGCTTACCGGGAGGTAGGTACAATGAGCAGTTCTTC	CASSLPGGRYNEQFF
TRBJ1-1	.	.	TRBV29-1	TGCAGCGTCGAGGGTGTGATGAACACTGAAGCTTTCTTT	CSVEGVMNTEAFF
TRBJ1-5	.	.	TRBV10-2	TGCGCCAGCAGAGACAGCAATCAGCCCCAGCATTTT	CASRDSNQPQHF
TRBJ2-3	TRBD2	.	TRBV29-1	TGCAGCGTACGGGGGAGGGGATCGGCAGATACGCAGTATTTT	CSVRGRGSADTQYF
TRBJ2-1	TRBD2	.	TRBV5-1	TGCGCCAGCAGTCGGGACTATCCTTCGAACAATGAGCAGTTCTTC	CASSRDYPSNNEQFF
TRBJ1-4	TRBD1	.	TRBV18	TGTGCCAGCTCACCTACAGGGGGCCCTACAACTAATGAAAAACTGTTTTTT	CASSPTGGPTTNEKLFF
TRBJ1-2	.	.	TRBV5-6	TGTGCCAGCAGCACAGGACAGTATGGCTACACCTTC	CASSTGQYGYTF
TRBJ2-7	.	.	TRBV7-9	TGTGCCAGCAGCTCCAGGGCAGTGATCTACGAGCAGTACTTC	CASSSRAVIYEQYF
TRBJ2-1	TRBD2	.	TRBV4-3	TGCGCCAGCAGCCAAGGGTGGGGAGGGAATGAGCAGTTCTTC	CASSQGWGGNEQFF
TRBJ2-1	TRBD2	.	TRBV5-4	TGTGCCAGCAGCCCGGGACTAGCGGGAGGAGGCAATGAGCAGTTCTTC	CASSPGLAGGGNEQFF
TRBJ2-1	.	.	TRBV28	TGTGCCAGCAGCCCACAGGGGAGGCGTGAGCAGTTCTTC	CASSPQGRREQFF
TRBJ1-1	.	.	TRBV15	TGTGCCACCAGCAGGAGGACAGTCTGGAAGGACACTGAAGCTTTCTTT	CATSRRTVWKDTEAFF
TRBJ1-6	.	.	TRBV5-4	TGTGCCAGCAGCTTACAGGGCGGGTGGTCACCCCTCCACTTT	CASSLQGGWSPLHF
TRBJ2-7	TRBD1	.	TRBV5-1	TGCGCCAGCAGCTTGATTCAGGGGGCCACCTACGAGCAGTACTTC	CASSLIQGATYEQYF
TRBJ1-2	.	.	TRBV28	TGTGCCAGCACTCAACCGGGACCCCTAACGGGTGGCTACACCTTC	CASTQPGPLTGGYTF
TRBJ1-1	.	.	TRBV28	TGTGCCAGCAGTTATTCCCCCCCTCACCCGAACACTGAAGCTTTCTTT	CASSYSPPHPNTEAFF
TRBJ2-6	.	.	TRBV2	TGTGCCAGCAGTAACTCTGGGGCCAACGTCCTGACTTTC	CASSNSGANVLTF
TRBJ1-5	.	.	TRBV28	TGTGCCAGCACAAAACAGGGAGGCCAGCCCCAGCATTTT	CASTKQGGQPQHF
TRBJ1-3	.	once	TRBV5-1	TGCGCCAGCAGCTTGAGTGGGGCTGGAAACACCATATATTTT	CASSLSGAGNTIYF
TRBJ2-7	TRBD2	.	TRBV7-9	TGTGCCAGCAGCTCCAGAGAGTGGACTAGCGGGAGGGGGAAGCAGTACTTC	CASSSREWTSGRGKQYF
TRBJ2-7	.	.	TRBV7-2	TGTGCCAGCAGCTTCATCGGGACATACTACGAGCAGTACTTC	CASSFIGTYYEQYF
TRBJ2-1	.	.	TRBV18	TGTGCCAGCTCAGAGTCGTGGAGCGGATACAATGAGCAGTTCTTC	CASSESWSGYNEQFF
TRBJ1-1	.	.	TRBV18	TGTGCCAGCTCACCTACGGGGAGGACTGAAGCTTTCTTT	CASSPTGRTEAFF
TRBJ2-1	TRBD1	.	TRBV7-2	TGTGCCAGCAGCCTACCTTGGACAGGGGCCTACAATGAGCAGTTCTTC	CASSLPWTGAYNEQFF
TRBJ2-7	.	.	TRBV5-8	TGTGCCAGCAAACACACTGCTTTCTACGAGCAGTACTTC	CASKHTAFYEQYF
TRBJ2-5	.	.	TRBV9	TGTGCCATTCGGGTGGCGGGATACGCGAAGACCCAGTACTTC	CAIRVAGYAKTQYF
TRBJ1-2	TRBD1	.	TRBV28	TGTGCCAGCAGTTTCTCCCCATCGACAGGGCGAGGCTATGGCTACACCTTC	CASSFSPSTGRGYGYTF
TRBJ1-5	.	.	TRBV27	TGTGCCAGCAGTACGACCGGGACCGAGGGGAGGCCCCAGCATTTT	CASSTTGTEGRPQHF
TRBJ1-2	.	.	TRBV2	TGTGCCGGGGGGAGGTTGGGGGCCACCGGCTACACCTTC	CAGGRLGATGYTF
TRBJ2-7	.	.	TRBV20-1	TGCAGTGCTAGAGAGAGCTACGAGCAGTACTTC	CSARESYEQYF
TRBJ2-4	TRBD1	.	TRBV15	TGTGCCACCAGCAGCAGGGGGCGGATGTTAGCCAAAAACATTCAGTACTTC	CATSSRGRMLAKNIQYF
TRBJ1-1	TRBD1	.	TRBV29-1	TGCAGCGTGGGAGCAGGGGGCAACACTGAAGCTTTCTTT	CSVGAGGNTEAFF
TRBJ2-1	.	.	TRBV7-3	TGTGCCAGCAGCGCTAATACCGGGACAACGGGGCAGTTCTTC	CASSANTGTTGQFF
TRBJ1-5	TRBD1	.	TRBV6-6	TGTGCCACCGAGGACAGGGGGAACGGTCAGCCCCAGCATTTT	CATEDRGNGQPQHF
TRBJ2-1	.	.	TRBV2	TGTGCCAGCAGTGAAGGGTCCTCCAGGGAAATGGGGTTCTTC	CASSEGSSREMGFF
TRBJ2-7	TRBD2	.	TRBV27	TGTGCCAGCAGTTTAGAGCTAGCGGGAGGCCAGCAGTACTTC	CASSLELAGGQQYF
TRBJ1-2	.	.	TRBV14	TGTGCCAGCAGCCAAGTCGGACCGAGCTATGGCTACACCTTC	CASSQVGPSYGYTF
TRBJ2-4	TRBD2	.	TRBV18	TGTGCCAGCTCACCTCCTGGCGGGAGTAACGGAGCCAAAAACATTCAGTACTTC	CASSPPGGSNGAKNIQYF
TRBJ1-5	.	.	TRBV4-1	TGCGCCAGCAGCCAAGGGGGGAATCAGCCCCAGCATTTT	CASSQGGNQPQHF
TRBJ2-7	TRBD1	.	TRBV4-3	TGCGCCAGCAGCCCTACCGGGACAGGGGCCTACGAGCAGTACTTC	CASSPTGTGAYEQYF
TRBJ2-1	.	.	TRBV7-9	TGTGCCAGCAGTCCTCAAAAACGGCCGCTTCTTGGGTACAATGAGCAGTTCTTC	CASSPQKRPLLGYNEQFF
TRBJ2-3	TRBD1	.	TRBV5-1	TGCGCCAGCAGCACCAACAGGGGAAGGAGCACAGATACGCAGTATTTT	CASSTNRGRSTDTQYF
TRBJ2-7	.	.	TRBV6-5	TGTGCCAGCAGTTACTCGCAGGGTGGCGAGCAGTACTTC	CASSYSQGGEQYF
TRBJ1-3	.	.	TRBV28	TGTGCCAGCAGTTTGGACAGCTCTGGAAACACCATATATTTT	CASSLDSSGNTIYF
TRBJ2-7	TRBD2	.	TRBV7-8	TGTGCCAGCAGCTTAAGACTAGCGGACGAGCAGTACTTC	CASSLRLADEQYF
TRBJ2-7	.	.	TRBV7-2	TGTGCCAGCAGCCCCGTGCGGACAGCTTTACTCTACGAGCAGTACTTC	CASSPVRTALLYEQYF
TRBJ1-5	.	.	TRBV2	TGTGCCAGCAGTGCTTATGGCGGGAATCAGCCCCAGCATTTT	CASSAYGGNQPQHF
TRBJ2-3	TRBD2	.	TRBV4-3	TGCGCCAGCAGCCGAGCGGGAGCGAAGCCAGATACGCAGTATTTT	CASSRAGAKPDTQYF